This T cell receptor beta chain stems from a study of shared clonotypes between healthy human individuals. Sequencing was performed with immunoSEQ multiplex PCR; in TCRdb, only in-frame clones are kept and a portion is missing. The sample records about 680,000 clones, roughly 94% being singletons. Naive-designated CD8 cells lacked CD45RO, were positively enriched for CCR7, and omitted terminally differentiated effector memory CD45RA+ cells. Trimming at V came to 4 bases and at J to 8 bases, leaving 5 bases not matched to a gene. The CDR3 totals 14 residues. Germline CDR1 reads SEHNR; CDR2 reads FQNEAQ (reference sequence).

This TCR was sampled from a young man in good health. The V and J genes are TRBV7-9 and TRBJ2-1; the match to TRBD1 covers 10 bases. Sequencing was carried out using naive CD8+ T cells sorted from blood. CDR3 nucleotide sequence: TGTGCCAGCAGCTCCGGGACAGGGGCGGATGAGCAGTTCTTC. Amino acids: CASSSGTGADEQFF.